This T cell receptor beta chain is drawn from a study of cytomegalovirus exposure and HLA in healthy donors. Whole-study context: The approximately 100 million unique TCR beta sequences, from roughly 170 million T cells, were found by an earlier analysis.

The CDR3 is 13 amino acids. Germline lookup yields CDR1 MNHEY and CDR2 SVGAGI. V dropped 6 bases and J dropped 5 bases, with 14 bases sitting between them. PCR primers comprised 60 Vbeta and 13 Jbeta primers. Repertoires were generated with immunoSEQ multiplex PCR, while TCRdb's copy carries only in-frame clones and drops some. The sample has about 120,000 clones; around 80% are singletons. The donors, nominally healthy at sampling, likely had unrecorded immune exposures. The chain has TRBV6-5 and TRBJ2-7, with D perhaps TRBD1 (6 bases). Material: PBMCs. The origin of this receptor is a man aged 30-40 years in good health and CMV-seropositive. The CDR3 spells CASRPQGFNEQYF. CDR3 DNA: TGTGCCAGCAGGCCGCAGGGGTTCAACGAGCAGTACTTC.